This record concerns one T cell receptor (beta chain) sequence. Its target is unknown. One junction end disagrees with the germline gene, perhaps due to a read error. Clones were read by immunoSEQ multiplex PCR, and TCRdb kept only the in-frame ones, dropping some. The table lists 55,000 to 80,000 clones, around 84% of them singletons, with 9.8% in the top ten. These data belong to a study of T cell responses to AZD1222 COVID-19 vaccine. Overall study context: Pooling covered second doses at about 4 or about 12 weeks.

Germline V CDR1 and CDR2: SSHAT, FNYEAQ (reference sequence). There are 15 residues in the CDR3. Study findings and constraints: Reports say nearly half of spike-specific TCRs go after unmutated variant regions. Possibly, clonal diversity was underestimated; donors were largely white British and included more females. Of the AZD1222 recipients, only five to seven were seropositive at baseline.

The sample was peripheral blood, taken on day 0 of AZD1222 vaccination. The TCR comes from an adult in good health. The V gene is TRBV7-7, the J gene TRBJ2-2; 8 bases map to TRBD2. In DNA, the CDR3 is TGTGCTAGCAGCTCCCGTAGCGGGGACACCGGGGAGCTGTTTTTT. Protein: CASSSRSGDTGELFF. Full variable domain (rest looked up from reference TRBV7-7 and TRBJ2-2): GAGVSQSPRYKVTKRGQDVTLRCDPISSHATLYWYQQALGQGPEFLTYFNYEAQPDKSGLPSDRFSAERPEGSISTLTIQRTEQRDSAMYRCASSSRSGDTGELFFGEGSRLTVL.